The clone carrying this T cell receptor (beta chain) has only a few counts. As yet, its antigen is unknown. These data are taken from a study of post-analysis software for immune sequencing data. Study findings and constraints: There were roughly 5 TRBV segments more frequent in patients than controls, and TRBV5-6, TRBV5-1 and TRBV20-1 were among them.

Presence of unique molecular identifiers characterized the TCR beta cDNA libraries. Some 500,000 cDNA molecules were obtained per 1 to 10 million input T cells. TCRdb fed the PCR reads into MiXCR, producing one record per CDR3 protein. Here the sample spans more than 450,000 distinct CDR3 sequences, less than 40% being singletons. From germline, CDR1 is SGHRS and CDR2 YFSETQ. V was cut by 0 bases and J by 8 bases, with 12 bases left in between. CDR3 length: 14 amino acids. The TCR comes from a girl aged 2-17 years with multiple sclerosis. Sequenced material: blood. This chain uses TRBV5-1 with TRBJ2-1; tentatively, D is TRBD1 (6 bases). The CDR3 is CASSLAGARDEQFF. DNA of the CDR3: TGCGCCAGCAGCTTGGCAGGGGCCAGGGATGAGCAGTTCTTC.